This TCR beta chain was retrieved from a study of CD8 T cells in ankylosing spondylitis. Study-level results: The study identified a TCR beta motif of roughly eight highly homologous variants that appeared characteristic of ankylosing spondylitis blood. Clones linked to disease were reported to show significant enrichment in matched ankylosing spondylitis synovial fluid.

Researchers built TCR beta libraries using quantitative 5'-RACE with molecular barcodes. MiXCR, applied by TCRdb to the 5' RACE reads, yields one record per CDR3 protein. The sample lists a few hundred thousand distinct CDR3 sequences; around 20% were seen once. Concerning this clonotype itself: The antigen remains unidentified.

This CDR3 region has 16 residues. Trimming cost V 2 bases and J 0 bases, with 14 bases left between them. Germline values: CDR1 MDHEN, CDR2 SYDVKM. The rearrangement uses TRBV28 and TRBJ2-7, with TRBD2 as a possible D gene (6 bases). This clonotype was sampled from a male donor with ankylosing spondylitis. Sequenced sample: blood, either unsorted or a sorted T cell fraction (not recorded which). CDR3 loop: CASSLGGVGLSYEQYF. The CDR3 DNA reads TGTGCCAGCAGTTTAGGCGGGGTAGGACTCTCCTACGAGCAGTACTTC.